This T cell receptor beta chain was obtained from a study of Graves' ophthalmopathy and Graves' hyperthyroidism. The overall study: Investigators collected peripheral blood at initial diagnosis, before any treatment was given.

Amplified TCR beta CDR3 regions were obtained using RNA transcripts as template. HTBI-primed RT-PCR formed the first round, and a multiplex PCR formed the second. TCRdb called the multiplex PCR reads again in MiXCR, with one record for every CDR3 protein. This sample has 150,000 to 200,000 distinct CDR3 sequences; roughly two fifths occur once, and the top ten carry around 9.3%. There are 15 residues in the CDR3. The trim removed 3 bases at V and 0 bases at J, leaving 4 bases unmatched. CDR1 is LGHNA, CDR2 YSLEER, per germline. The PBMCs had their origin in 7.5 to 10 ml of fresh peripheral blood. Overall study results and limits: For predicting ophthalmopathy progression, the model had almost 71% sensitivity and roughly 77% specificity. Detection in blood was also observed for most expanded thyroid clonotypes above 0.001 frequency.

There are many counts of this clonotype. What it binds is unknown. The source material was peripheral blood. The TCR was taken from a man aged 25 to 40 with Graves' ophthalmopathy. The rearrangement links TRBV4-3 to TRBJ1-1; 7 nucleotides align to TRBD1. The CDR3 reads CASSQNRGMNTEAFF. For the CDR3, the DNA is TGCGCCAGCAGCCAGAACAGGGGCATGAACACTGAAGCTTTCTTT.